The 18 T cell receptor beta chains below come from one sample, sequenced in a study of response to subunit inactivated influenza vaccine. TCRdb re-analysed the RT-PCR reads in MiXCR, keeping a single row per CDR3 protein. This sample has 650,000 or so distinct CDR3 sequences; around 13% occur once, and the top ten carry around 7.6%. Material: PBMCs from blood, obtained 14 days before vaccination. These receptors were taken from a man aged 50-60 years who received an inactivated influenza vaccine.

This clonotype was found a few times. This rearrangement joins TRBV6-5 to TRBJ2-1; D gene ambiguous. This CDR3 has 12 residues. V gave up 9 bases and J gave up 0 bases, with 6 bases separating them. Germline CDR1 is MNHEY and CDR2 is SVGAGI. This CDR3 reads CARRSSYNEQFF. The CDR3 coding sequence is TGTGCCAGGAGGAGCTCCTACAATGAGCAGTTCTTC.

This clonotype turned up a few times. The rearrangement uses TRBV30 and TRBJ2-5; weak D call: TRBD1 (6 bases). The ends were cut back, 3 bases at V and 3 bases at J, with 20 bases in the middle. The CDR3 runs 16 residues. Germline CDR1 is GTSNPN and CDR2 is SVGIG (reference sequence). The CDR3 DNA follows: TGTGCCTGGAGCCCAGCCGGGGACACCGGTGAAGAGACCCAGTACTTC. The encoded protein is CAWSPAGDTGEETQYF.

There are a few counts of this clonotype. The rearrangement uses TRBV28 and TRBJ2-7; the D gene is possibly TRBD1 (6 bases). Germline V gene data show CDR1 as MDHEN and CDR2 as SYDVKM. Trimming shortened V by 2 bases and J by 7 bases, and 21 bases separated the two germline ends. This CDR3 comprises 16 residues. For the CDR3, the DNA is TGTGCCAGCAGTTTAAGCCAGGGGTCGAGAGTTTGGGAGCAGTACTTC. This codes for CASSLSQGSRVWEQYF.

The chain recombines TRBV5-4 with TRBJ1-2; D unclear. V shed 10 bases and J shed 1 base, with 20 bases lying between them. The CDR3 sequence is 15 residues long. Germline CDR1 SGHNT, CDR2 YYREEE (reference sequence). CDR3 in DNA: TGTGCCTCCGCTAAGAAAGAGGCCCATAACTATGGCTACACCTTC. Translation gives CASAKKEAHNYGYTF.

A few counts support this clonotype. The V call is TRBV24-1, the J call TRBJ2-3, with D unclear. V shed 4 bases and J shed 6 bases, with 10 bases lying between them. The germline V gene has CDR1 KGHDR and CDR2 SFDVKD. The CDR3 contains 13 residues. This CDR3 is CATSDPPVDTQYF. The CDR3 DNA reads TGTGCCACCAGTGACCCCCCTGTGGATACGCAGTATTTT.

The V gene is TRBV12-3 or TRBV12-4, the J gene TRBJ1-1, with 10 bases that match TRBD1. The CDR3 spans 15 residues. The V gene end was trimmed by 6 bases and the J gene end by 0 bases; junction bases not matched to a gene: 4. This CDR3 is CASRRGQGLNTEAFF. DNA of the CDR3: TGTGCCAGCAGACGGGGACAGGGGTTGAACACTGAAGCTTTCTTT.

In its sample, this clonotype was seen many times. CDR3 protein: CASSLVRVEKLFF. The DNA for the CDR3 is TGTGCCAGCAGTTTGGTCCGGGTCGAAAAACTGTTTTTT. The V and J genes are TRBV12-3 or TRBV12-4 and TRBJ1-4; D call uncertain. This CDR3 contains 13 residues. The V and J ends lost 3 bases and 8 bases respectively, with 10 bases between them.

In its sample, this clonotype was seen a few times. This chain uses TRBV20-1 with TRBJ2-5; a possible D gene is TRBD1 (5 bases). Germline CDR1 DFQATT, CDR2 SNEGSKA (reference sequence). CDR3 size: 14 residues. V lost 6 bases and J lost 4, with 18 bases in between. CDR3 sequence: CSARPVGVGETQYF. The CDR3 DNA reads as TGCAGTGCCCGACCTGTAGGGGTCGGAGAGACCCAGTACTTC.

This chain links TRBV4-1 with TRBJ1-1; TRBD1 is a possible D gene (6 bases). CDR1 and CDR2 (germline): MGHRA, YSYEKL. The CDR3 is 15 amino acids. The germline V and J ends were trimmed by 0 bases and 0 bases, with 8 bases remaining between them. This CDR3 reads CASSQETGLNTEAFF. In DNA form, the CDR3 reads TGCGCCAGCAGCCAAGAGACAGGTTTGAACACTGAAGCTTTCTTT.

Concerning this clonotype itself: A junction boundary mismatches the germline segment, possibly from a read error. The chain couples TRBV12-3 or TRBV12-4 to TRBJ2-1; TRBD2 matches 16 bases. The CDR3 consists of 19 residues. Here the CDR3 reads CACSFSGTSGRAVGNEQFF. The CDR3 DNA is TGTGCCTGCAGCTTCTCCGGGACTAGCGGGAGGGCCGTTGGCAATGAGCAGTTCTTC.

The chain has TRBV28 and TRBJ1-1, with D perhaps TRBD1 (5 bases). The ends were cut back, 7 bases at V and 4 bases at J, with 16 bases in the middle. Germline CDR1 reads MDHEN; CDR2 reads SYDVKM. This CDR3 spans 14 amino acids. The CDR3 spells CASTPVGGSTEAFF. CDR3 sequence (DNA): TGTGCCAGCACCCCGGTGGGGGGAAGCACTGAAGCTTTCTTT.

This clonotype was recorded a few times. This chain uses TRBV28 with TRBJ2-1; TRBD1 is a possible D gene (6 bases). The length of the CDR3 is 14 residues. Germline V gene sequence: CDR1 MDHEN, CDR2 SYDVKM. V was shortened by 6 bases and J by 8 bases, with 17 bases between the two germline ends. CDR3 DNA sequence: TGTGCCAGCAGCACCCCCGGCAGGGGATATGAGCAGTTCTTC. This encodes CASSTPGRGYEQFF.

This clonotype was picked up a small number of times. The rearrangement uses TRBV6-1 and TRBJ1-5; 10 positions match TRBD1. CDR1 MNHNS and CDR2 SASEGT come from the germline V gene. Germline trimming cut 6 bases from V and 3 bases from J; bases unmatched to any gene: 5. The CDR3 length is 15 residues. The CDR3, as DNA: TGTGCCAGCAGCAGGGGACAGGGGTACAATCAGCCCCAGCATTTT. The encoded protein is CASSRGQGYNQPQHF.

This clonotype was observed a handful of times. J is TRBJ2-7 and V is TRBV9; 8 nucleotides align to TRBD2. The CDR3 loop spans 15 amino acids. Unmatched junction bases numbered 4, after V lost 0 bases and J lost 2 bases. The germline CDR1 and CDR2 sequences are SGDLS and YYNGEE. In nucleotides, the CDR3 is TGTGCCAGCAGCGTAGCTAGCGGGTCAACCTACGAGCAGTACTTC. Its translation is CASSVASGSTYEQYF.

The chain carries TRBV5-4 and TRBJ2-1, with D unresolved. Trimming left V 4 bases short and J 13 bases short, with 15 bases between. The germline V gene encodes CDR1 SGHNT and CDR2 YYREEE (reference sequence). The length of the CDR3 is 12 residues. The CDR3 here is CASSAIGEGQFF. CDR3 nucleotides: TGTGCCAGCAGCGCCATAGGCGAAGGACAGTTCTTC. The full variable domain, with the rest looked up from reference TRBV5-4 and TRBJ2-1, is ETGVTQSPTHLIKTRGQQVTLRCSSQSGHNTVSWYQQALGQGPQFIFQYYREEENGRGNFPPRFSGLQFPNYSSELNVNALELDDSALYLCASSAIGEGQFFGPGTRLTVL.

The rearrangement uses TRBV12-3 or TRBV12-4 and TRBJ2-2; tentatively, D is TRBD1 (5 bases). Trimming cost V 6 bases and J 2 bases, with 13 bases left between them. The CDR3 spans 15 residues. CDR3 sequence: CASSWVGVNTGELFF. The CDR3, as DNA: TGTGCCAGCAGCTGGGTAGGGGTCAACACCGGGGAGCTGTTTTTT.

The CDR3 coding sequence is TGCAGTGCACAGGGCTCCTTAGCCAAAAACATTCAGTACTTC. As protein: CSAQGSLAKNIQYF. The rearrangement joins TRBV20-1 to TRBJ2-4; perhaps TRBD1 as D (6 bases). The germline V gene encodes CDR1 DFQATT and CDR2 SNEGSKA (reference sequence). This CDR3 is built from 14 residues. Trimming removed 6 bases from V and 0 bases from J, with 12 bases in between.

This clonotype was observed a handful of times. The chain recombines TRBV5-1 with TRBJ2-2; 8 nucleotides agree with TRBD1. CDR3 size: 15 residues. V was pared by 3 bases and J by 5 bases, with 6 bases of the junction left unmatched. Germline V lookup: CDR1 SGHRS, CDR2 YFSETQ. The chain's CDR3 is CASSSTGTGTGELFF. The CDR3, as DNA: TGCGCCAGCAGCTCTACCGGGACAGGAACCGGGGAGCTGTTTTTT.